Listed below are T cell receptor beta chains from one sample, sequenced in a study of blood T cell repertoires in COVID-19. Sequencing used immunoSEQ multiplex PCR; TCRdb keeps in-frame clones, though not all of them. The sample holds 85,000 to 120,000 clones; 71% are singletons and the top ten take around 0.92%. The source material was peripheral blood. The receptors were gathered from a human donor with acute or convalescent COVID-19. The donor label of this sample is uncertain. The CDR3 runs from the conserved cysteine through the conserved F or W. D genes are given only for firm matches. Expanded clones get a size class; other rows say once, few or many, or leave the size out.

.	16	TRBJ2-1	TRBD2	TRBV7-6	CASSPIAGSSYNEQFF	TGTGCCAGCAGCCCGATAGCGGGGAGCTCCTACAATGAGCAGTTCTTC
.	14	TRBJ1-2	.	TRBV7-9	CASTLGQNLYGYTF	TGTGCCAGCACCCTGGGCCAGAACCTCTATGGCTACACCTTC
.	15	TRBJ2-7	TRBD1	TRBV19	CASSVRDRSSYEQYF	TGTGCCAGTAGTGTCCGGGACAGGTCCTCCTACGAGCAGTACTTC
.	15	TRBJ1-5	.	TRBV2	CASTLGVTGNQPQHF	TGTGCCAGCACCCTCGGGGTTACGGGCAATCAGCCCCAGCATTTT
.	15	TRBJ2-1	TRBD2	TRBV28	CASSWGLGRVNEQFF	TGTGCCAGCAGCTGGGGACTAGGGCGCGTGAATGAGCAGTTCTTC
few	12	TRBJ1-2	.	TRBV7-8	CASSGQNYGYTF	TGTGCCAGCAGTGGACAGAACTATGGCTACACCTTC
.	14	TRBJ1-5	.	TRBV5-6	CASSSGLGGQPQHF	TGTGCCAGCAGCTCCGGGCTCGGGGGACAGCCCCAGCATTTT
.	13	TRBJ1-1	.	TRBV24-1	CATSDLTTAEAFF	TGTGCCACCAGTGATTTGACAACAGCTGAAGCTTTCTTT
few	15	TRBJ1-2	TRBD1	TRBV7-9	CASSSWGQIHYGYTF	TGTGCCAGCAGCTCCTGGGGACAGATTCACTATGGCTACACCTTC
.	16	TRBJ2-3	.	TRBV20-1	CSASYWRTGSTDTQYF	TGCAGTGCTAGTTATTGGAGAACAGGGAGCACAGATACGCAGTATTTT
.	17	TRBJ1-5	TRBD1	TRBV28	CASTQVGTGGGRQPQHF	TGTGCCAGCACCCAGGTTGGGACAGGGGGAGGGCGACAGCCCCAGCATTTT
few	14	TRBJ2-1	.	TRBV27	CASNSAAGYNEQFF	TGTGCCAGCAATTCTGCAGCGGGTTACAATGAGCAGTTCTTC
few	14	TRBJ1-2	.	TRBV5-4	CASLGADSIYGYTF	TGTGCCAGTCTCGGGGCGGACAGTATCTATGGCTACACCTTC
once	15	TRBJ1-2	.	TRBV19	CASSITTGSVHGYTF	TGTGCCAGTAGTATTACTACGGGTTCGGTCCATGGCTACACCTTC
.	13	TRBJ1-1	TRBD1	TRBV2	CASRDRENTEAFF	TGTGCCAGCAGGGACAGGGAAAACACTGAAGCTTTCTTT
.	15	TRBJ2-2	.	TRBV7-2	CASSSRKTSTGELFF	TGTGCCAGCAGCTCCCGAAAGACTAGTACCGGGGAGCTGTTTTTT
.	13	TRBJ1-6	.	TRBV30	CAWSGSLGSPLHF	TGTGCCTGGAGTGGGAGTTTGGGTTCACCCCTCCACTTT
.	15	TRBJ2-7	TRBD2	TRBV6-1	CASSVARTYGGEQYF	TGTGCCAGCAGTGTAGCCCGGACCTACGGGGGGGAGCAGTACTTC
.	14	TRBJ2-5	TRBD1	TRBV7-8	CASSKGTARETQYF	TGTGCCAGCAGCAAGGGGACAGCCCGGGAGACCCAGTACTTC
.	15	TRBJ2-6	TRBD1	TRBV7-9	CASSSGQGRANVLTF	TGTGCCAGCAGCTCTGGACAGGGAAGGGCCAACGTCCTGACTTTC
.	13	TRBJ2-7	.	TRBV7-2	CASSQGGSYEQYF	TGTGCCAGCAGCCAGGGAGGCTCCTACGAGCAGTACTTC
.	14	TRBJ1-2	.	TRBV7-6	CASSLVRANYGYTF	TGTGCCAGCAGCTTAGTCAGGGCCAACTATGGCTACACCTTC
once	15	TRBJ1-4	.	TRBV30	CAWSVEKNRMGGLFF	TGTGCCTGGAGTGTAGAGAAAAATCGTATGGGGGGACTGTTTTTT
.	15	TRBJ2-5	TRBD1	TRBV24-1	CATSSNRGLQETQYF	TGTGCCACCAGTAGCAACAGGGGTTTACAAGAGACCCAGTACTTC
.	14	TRBJ2-1	.	TRBV24-1	CATATVVPNNEQFF	TGTGCCACCGCAACAGTAGTTCCAAACAATGAGCAGTTCTTC
few	15	TRBJ1-1	.	TRBV7-3	CASSLGGQMNTEAFF	TGTGCCAGCAGCTTAGGTGGCCAAATGAACACTGAAGCTTTCTTT
.	15	TRBJ2-2	.	TRBV19	CASSSGAANTGELFF	TGTGCCAGTAGTAGCGGAGCCGCGAACACCGGGGAGCTGTTTTTT
.	14	TRBJ1-2	.	TRBV19	CASSIQGANYGYTF	TGTGCCAGTAGTATTCAGGGTGCTAACTATGGCTACACCTTC
.	14	TRBJ2-5	TRBD2	TRBV9	CASSERLAGGTQYF	TGTGCCAGCAGCGAGCGACTAGCGGGGGGGACCCAGTACTTC
.	15	TRBJ2-1	.	TRBV11-2	CASSLISGSYNEQFF	TGTGCCAGCAGCTTAATTTCGGGCTCCTACAATGAGCAGTTCTTC
.	14	TRBJ2-1	.	TRBV9	CASSVRHGSSEQFF	TGTGCCAGCAGCGTACGGCACGGGTCTAGCGAGCAGTTCTTC
few	16	TRBJ1-1	.	TRBV12-5	CASGLVSLIGRAEAFF	TGTGCTAGTGGTTTGGTATCCTTAATAGGGAGGGCTGAAGCTTTCTTT